Detailed here is one TCR beta chain. This clonotype was counted only a few times. This clone's antigen is unknown. Per-nucleotide qualities are absent, and no much larger clonotype sits a single base away. Stable Graves' hyperthyroidism was defined as the absence of progression to ophthalmopathy over 18 months of follow-up. Hyperthyroidism patients were newly diagnosed, with disease duration under 2 months, and aged 18 to 65 years. Patients with uncontrolled infections, other autoimmune diseases, pregnancy or lactation were excluded. Diagnoses were established on the basis of clinical symptoms, serum thyroxine and TRAb, thyroid ultrasound, and orbital computed tomography. PBMCs were isolated from about 9.1 ml of fresh peripheral blood by Ficoll-Paque density gradient centrifugation. Total RNA was extracted with Trizol reagent, and quality was checked on an Agilent 2100 Bioanalyzer. For this chain, trimming is 4 bases at the V end and 4 bases at the J end, and the number of junction bases without a gene match is 9. Per the germline V gene, SGHRS is the CDR1 and YFSETQ is the CDR2. From the cysteine up to the phenylalanine, the CDR3 has a length of 16 residues. Here the CDR3 DNA is all that survives: 48 bases in frame from base 1.

The data originate from a study of T cells in Graves' hyperthyroidism and ophthalmopathy (dated by TCRdb to the late 2010s). At the level of the whole study: Peripheral blood samples were taken at the time of initial diagnosis, prior to any treatment. Prospective prediction of ophthalmopathy was tested in an independent validation cohort consisting of 18 hyperthyroidism patients and more than 15 patients who later progressed to ophthalmopathy. The paper reports TCR Vbeta CDR3 sequencing of 140 or so peripheral blood samples: under 45 ophthalmopathy, approximately 74 hyperthyroidism and around 17 progressor patients. To identify TCR V-J signatures that set the groups apart, the researchers used a discovery cohort of about a hundred patients, made up of 40 to 45 with Graves' ophthalmopathy and some 56 with stable Graves' hyperthyroidism. After blood sampling, hyperthyroidism patients were treated with methimazole at a starting dose of 30 mg daily, and ophthalmopathy patients were treated with high-dose intravenous methylprednisolone. The study also compared thyroid tissue and blood T-cell repertoires from several Graves' hyperthyroidism patients. The roughly 91 discovery patients were randomly divided into training and test sets at a 7:3 ratio. Overall study outcomes, separate from this receptor: Most expanded thyroid clonotypes (frequency above 0.001) were also detected in blood, a finding suggesting that blood repertoires may reflect thyroid immune responses. No statistical method was used to fix the sample size in advance, and group allocation was not hidden from the investigators. Ophthalmopathy was separated from stable hyperthyroidism by a 13 V-J signature model, with approximately 90% sensitivity and approximately 81% specificity obtained in cross-validation and 80%/75% obtained in testing. In validation, the model predicted progression to ophthalmopathy with 60% to 71% sensitivity and 72% to 85% specificity, a median of 6.5 months before onset.

The TCR beta CDR3 regions were amplified from the RNA transcripts. The first round of RT-PCR for the TCR CDR3 was performed with the HTBI primer set and the Qiagen OneStep RT-PCR kit. A second multiplex PCR round built the libraries, followed by size selection and purification. Libraries were sequenced paired-end with 100 bp reads on an Illumina HiSeq2000. As for how the authors treated the data: SOAPnuke was used to process the raw data, with reads discarded if the reads contained adapters or uncalled bases, had a mean Phred below 15, or lacked an exact constant-primer or identifier match. COPE v1.2.5 was used to merge high-quality paired reads, and clonotypes were defined as unique nucleotide sequences. MiTCR v1.1 was used to align clonotypes to the IMGT TRBV, TRBD and TRBJ reference segments. Only V-J combinations with frequency above 0.0001, covering 99.2% of repertoires, were analysed. The TCS score was defined as F50 (clonal expansion) divided by E x V (chaos), with BLOSUM62-based TCRdist calculated between CDR3 peptides within each V-J. Welch's t-statistics and random forest reduced 500 to 550 V-J features to about 13, which were used in a naive Bayes classifier (R e1071). Thyroid-blood repertoire similarity was quantified with the Morisita-Horn index. The public reads were quality trimmed at Q25 with fastp and then assembled into clones with MiXCR by TCRdb, keeping productive beta chains. Rows merge per CDR3 protein into single entries with the most common DNA and genes. It is TCRdb's table, rather than the study itself, that gives the V and J calls and clone size. This sample is represented by hundreds of thousands of distinct CDR3 sequences; 30% to 40% of them were singletons. Around 30% of the sample goes to the ten largest clones.

Sequencing used blood. The chain is encoded by TRBV5-1 joined to TRBJ2-2, and 8 junction bases match TRBD2. The TCR sequence derives from a woman between 40 and 55 years old with Graves' hyperthyroidism. The DNA is as follows: TGCGCCAGCAGCGATACTAGCGGCTTTCCCACCGGGGAGCTGTTTTTT. The encoded protein is CASSDTSGFPTGELFF. Joined to the reference TRBV5-1 and TRBJ2-2 proteins, this CDR3 gives the full variable domain: KAGVTQTPRYLIKTRGQQVTLSCSPISGHRSVSWYQQTPGQGLQFLFEYFSETQRNKGNFPGRFSGRQFSNSRSEMNVSTLELGDSALYLCASSDTSGFPTGELFFGEGSRLTVL.